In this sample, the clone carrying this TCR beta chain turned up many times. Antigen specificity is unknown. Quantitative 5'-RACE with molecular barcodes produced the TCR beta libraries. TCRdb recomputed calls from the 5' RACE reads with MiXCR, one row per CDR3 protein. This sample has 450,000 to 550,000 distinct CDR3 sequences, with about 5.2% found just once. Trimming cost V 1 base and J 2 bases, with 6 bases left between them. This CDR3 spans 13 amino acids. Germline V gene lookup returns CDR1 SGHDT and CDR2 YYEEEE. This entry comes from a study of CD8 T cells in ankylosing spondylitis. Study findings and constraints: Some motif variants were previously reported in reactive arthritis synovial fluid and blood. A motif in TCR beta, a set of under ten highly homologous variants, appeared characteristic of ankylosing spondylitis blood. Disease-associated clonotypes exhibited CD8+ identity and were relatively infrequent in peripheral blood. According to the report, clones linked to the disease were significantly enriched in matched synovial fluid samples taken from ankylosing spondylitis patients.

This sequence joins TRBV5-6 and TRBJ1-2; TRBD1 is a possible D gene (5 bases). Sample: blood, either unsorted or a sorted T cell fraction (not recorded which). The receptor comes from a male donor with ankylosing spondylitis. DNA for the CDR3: TGTGCCAGCAGCTTGCCAGGGAACTATGGCTACACCTTC. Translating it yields CASSLPGNYGYTF.